The rows below give T cell receptor beta chains drawn from one sample of a study of T and B cells in COVID-19 patients. TCRdb re-called the multiplex PCR reads through MiXCR, storing one row per CDR3 protein. Of 3,800 or so distinct CDR3 sequences listed, about 23% are singletons. Input material: blood. Receptor source: a human donor with active COVID-19. Each CDR3 is given with its conserved first and last residue. A D gene is named only where the DNA matches it firmly. Clone size is not always given. Where it is, it says once, few, many or a class for expanded clones.

TRBJ2-7 | TRBD1 | TRBV20-1 | . | CSARSGTGVYEQYF | TGCAGTGCCCGAAGCGGGACAGGGGTCTACGAGCAGTACTTC
TRBJ2-1 | TRBD2 | TRBV19 | . | CASSTYPPSGSNEQFF | TGTGCCAGTAGTACCTACCCTCCTAGCGGGAGCAATGAGCAGTTCTTC
TRBJ1-6 | TRBD1 | TRBV5-1 | . | CASGRTGTDNSPLHF | TGCGCCAGCGGGAGAACCGGGACAGACAATTCACCCCTCCACTTT
TRBJ1-1 | . | TRBV29-1 | . | CSVFQEGTEAFF | TGCAGCGTGTTCCAGGAAGGCACTGAAGCTTTCTTT
TRBJ1-2 | TRBD1 | TRBV6-5 | medium-sized | CASSDDRELGGYTF | TGTGCCAGCAGTGATGACAGGGAATTAGGTGGCTACACCTTC
TRBJ2-1 | . | TRBV10-2 | . | CASSRPGNEQFF | TGCGCCAGCAGTCGCCCTGGGAATGAGCAGTTCTTC
TRBJ1-1 | TRBD1 | TRBV27 | medium-sized | CASREKDRLNTEAFF | TGTGCCAGCAGGGAAAAGGACAGGTTGAACACTGAAGCTTTCTTT
TRBJ2-2 | TRBD1 | TRBV12-3/TRBV12-4 | . | CASRGQGAGGELFF | TGTGCCAGCAGGGGACAGGGGGCGGGCGGGGAGCTGTTTTTT
TRBJ2-7 | TRBD2 | TRBV4-1 | . | CASSLYEGTSGPEQYF | TGCGCCAGCAGCCTTTACGAAGGGACTAGCGGCCCAGAGCAGTACTTC
TRBJ2-1 | TRBD2 | TRBV18 | . | CASSPLASGSNEQFF | TGTGCCAGCTCACCACTGGCTAGCGGGAGCAATGAGCAGTTCTTC
TRBJ2-2 | TRBD1 | TRBV18 | few | CASSQGQGPDTGELFF | TGTGCCAGCTCACAAGGACAGGGGCCCGACACCGGGGAGCTGTTTTTT
TRBJ1-1 | . | TRBV20-1 | . | CSARAGVTEAFF | TGCAGTGCTAGAGCAGGGGTCACTGAAGCTTTCTTT
TRBJ2-1 | . | TRBV27 | medium-sized | CASSRLRSSYNEQFF | TGTGCCAGCAGCAGATTACGAAGCTCCTACAATGAGCAGTTCTTC
TRBJ2-7 | TRBD1 | TRBV7-9 | few | CASSMDRFYEQYF | TGTGCCAGCAGCATGGACAGGTTCTACGAGCAGTACTTC
TRBJ2-5 | TRBD2 | TRBV29-1 | once | CSVRGTGLAGGRGETQYF | TGCAGCGTTCGTGGCACGGGACTAGCGGGAGGGCGGGGAGAGACCCAGTACTTC
TRBJ2-5 | . | TRBV10-3 | few | CAIGLDREGKTQYF | TGTGCCATCGGACTGGACAGGGAGGGGAAGACCCAGTACTTC
TRBJ2-7 | TRBD2 | TRBV15 | medium-sized | CATSGGGLLSYEQYF | TGTGCCACCAGCGGGGGGGGACTTTTGTCCTACGAGCAGTACTTC
TRBJ2-7 | . | TRBV5-1 | . | CASSADTDRAEQYF | TGCGCCAGCAGCGCCGACACGGACCGGGCCGAGCAGTACTTC